Shown below are 32 T cell receptor beta chains from a single sample sequenced in a study of control samples from healthy donors and cancer patients. Data came from immunoSEQ multiplex PCR; TCRdb stores just in-frame clones and leaves some out. The table lists about 48,000 clones, about 94% of them singletons. Sequencing was performed on PBMCs. These receptors were obtained from a woman aged 50 to 65 with head and neck cancer.

The rearrangement uses TRBV3-1 (or the pseudogene TRBV3-2) and TRBJ2-7; D might be TRBD1 (5 bases). V lost 3 bases to trimming and J lost 2 bases, with 8 bases between them. Germline CDR1 and CDR2: LGHDT and YNNKEL (reference sequence). This CDR3 has 13 amino acids. For the CDR3, the DNA is TGTGCCAGCAGCCAGTGGGGCGCCTACGAGCAGTACTTC. It specifies CASSQWGAYEQYF.

Only one count was recorded for this clone. The V and J genes are TRBV15 and TRBJ2-2, with 7 bases that match TRBD2. There are 15 residues in the CDR3. Germline-derived CDR1 and CDR2 are LNHNV and YYDKDF (reference sequence). After removal of 1 base from V and 7 bases from J, the junction contained 6 bases not matched to a gene. The CDR3 protein is CATSRGGSEVGELFF. The CDR3 nucleotides are TGTGCCACCAGCAGAGGCGGGAGCGAAGTCGGGGAGCTGTTTTTT.

V gene TRBV19 combines with J gene TRBJ2-3; 12 bases fit TRBD1. Trimming cost V 2 bases and J 9 bases; bases outside gene matches: 3. The CDR3 consists of 14 residues. In germline, CDR1 is LNHDA, CDR2 SQIVND (reference sequence). CDR3 bases: TGTGCCAGTAGTATATTGGGGACAGGGGGCACGCAGTATTTT. Its protein is CASSILGTGGTQYF.

The DNA of the CDR3 is TGTGCTAGTGGTTCCGCTGGGCGGACCCAGTACTTC. Amino acid sequence: CASGSAGRTQYF. V is TRBV12-5 and J is TRBJ2-5; no clear D. V was shortened by 4 bases and J by 7 bases, with 10 bases between the two germline ends. CDR3 length equals 12 residues. The V gene's germline CDR1 is LGHNT and CDR2 FRNRAP.

V is TRBV7-9 and J is TRBJ2-2; 7 bases are a match to TRBD2. Germline V CDR1 and CDR2: SEHNR, FQNEAQ (reference sequence). The J segment lost 7 bases and the V segment lost 7 bases, leaving 9 bases of the junction unmatched. This CDR3 has 14 residues. The CDR3 here is CASTAGVMYGELFF. The CDR3 bases are TGTGCCAGCACGGCGGGAGTAATGTACGGGGAGCTGTTTTTT.

The CDR3 DNA reads TGTGCCAGCATTAAAGGGGGTAGCGATTCACCCCTCCACTTT. As protein: CASIKGGSDSPLHF. The V call is TRBV6-5, the J call TRBJ1-6, with a weak D call TRBD1 (6 bases). With 7 bases removed from V and 8 bases from J, the gap between germline ends came to 15 bases. Germline CDR1 and CDR2: MNHEY and SVGAGI. The CDR3 sequence is 14 residues long.

The CDR3 spells CASLSQTGPNIQYF. CDR3 in DNA: TGTGCCAGTTTGTCTCAGACAGGGCCAAACATTCAGTACTTC. This chain joins TRBV19 and TRBJ2-4; 7 bases align to TRBD1. J was trimmed by 6 bases and V by 8 bases; bases with no gene match: 10. This CDR3 comprises 14 residues. CDR1 and CDR2 from the germline V gene are LNHDA and SQIVND (reference sequence).

The chain carries TRBV7-2 and TRBJ1-4, with 8 bases fitting TRBD1. V trimming: 4 bases; J trimming: 7 bases; junction bases outside the gene matches: 5. Germline V gene sequence: CDR1 SGHTA, CDR2 FQGNSA. The CDR3 sequence is 14 residues long. The CDR3 DNA is TGTGCCAGCAGCTCAGGGGGCGGTGGTGAAAAACTGTTTTTT. Translated: CASSSGGGGEKLFF.

The chain employs TRBV7-2 and TRBJ2-7; D gene ambiguous. The germline V gene has CDR1 SGHTA and CDR2 FQGNSA. The CDR3 extends over 16 amino acids. The V end was cut by 2 bases, the J end by 0 bases, with 14 bases between. The CDR3 reads CASSLKSQSNSYEQYF. In nucleotides, the CDR3 is TGTGCCAGCAGCTTAAAGTCGCAGTCTAACTCCTACGAGCAGTACTTC.

The chain uses TRBV6-1 and TRBJ2-6, with TRBD1 as a possible D gene (5 bases). Germline V gene data show CDR1 as MNHNS and CDR2 as SASEGT. Trimming pared 2 bases from V and 0 bases from J, leaving 8 bases between. The CDR3 length is 16 residues. The CDR3 loop is CASSERGGSGANVLTF. CDR3 coding DNA: TGTGCCAGCAGTGAAAGGGGCGGCTCTGGGGCCAACGTCCTGACTTTC.

The chain has TRBV6-5 and TRBJ1-2; 9 nucleotides agree with TRBD1. This CDR3 spans 15 amino acids. The V and J ends lost 11 bases and 6 bases, in that order; junction bases with no gene match: 16. Germline CDR1 is MNHEY and CDR2 is SVGAGI. The CDR3 sequence is CASAPGTGPEDGYTF. CDR3 DNA: TGTGCCTCAGCTCCCGGGACAGGGCCTGAGGATGGCTACACCTTC.

The rearrangement links TRBV4-1 to TRBJ2-2; 9 nucleotides agree with TRBD1. CDR1 and CDR2 from the germline V gene are MGHRA and YSYEKL. Germline trimming cut 2 bases from V and 8 bases from J; bases unmatched to any gene: 6. The CDR3 consists of 15 residues. In DNA, the CDR3 is TGCGCCAGCAGCCAACCGGGACAGGGAAGTGGGGAGCTGTTTTTT. This sequence encodes CASSQPGQGSGELFF.

The chain employs TRBV25-1 and TRBJ2-2; D perhaps matches TRBD1 (5 bases). The CDR3 totals 15 residues. V lost 3 bases and J lost 1, with 9 bases in between. Germline loops: CDR1 MGHDK, CDR2 SYGVNS. The CDR3 region has the DNA TGTGCCAGCAGTGAGAGGCAGGGGAACACCGGGGAGCTGTTTTTT. It specifies CASSERQGNTGELFF.

This chain connects TRBV5-1 to TRBJ2-2; no clear D gene. Germline-derived CDR1 and CDR2 are SGHRS and YFSETQ. V lost 6 bases and J 6 bases, leaving 9 bases between the germline ends. This CDR3 is 12 amino acids long. The CDR3 loop is CASTWLSGELFF. CDR3 bases: TGCGCCAGCACCTGGCTGTCCGGGGAGCTGTTTTTT.

This chain connects TRBV7-9 to TRBJ2-7; 9 nucleotides match TRBD1. The V gene's germline CDR1 is SEHNR and CDR2 FQNEAQ (reference sequence). Trimming took 2 bases from V and 3 from J; bases not matched to a gene: 8. This CDR3 comprises 16 residues. As DNA, the CDR3 is TGTGCCAGCAGCTTAATCGACAGGGGGGCCCTCTACGAGCAGTACTTC. This codes for CASSLIDRGALYEQYF.

The chain joins TRBV7-3 to TRBJ1-1; D ambiguous. This CDR3 comprises 14 residues. Trimming shortened V by 0 bases and J by 1 base, and 6 bases separated the two germline ends. Germline CDR1 and CDR2: SGHTA and FQGTGA. As DNA, the CDR3 is TGTGCCAGCAGCTTAACGGGTGAGAACACTGAAGCTTTCTTT. This encodes CASSLTGENTEAFF.

The J gene is TRBJ1-1, the V gene TRBV11-2; 7 bases align to TRBD1. V gave up 4 bases and J gave up 2 bases; unmatched junction bases: 7. This CDR3 comprises 15 residues. CDR1 is SGHAT and CDR2 is FQNNGV in the germline V gene. The DNA of the CDR3 is TGTGCCAGCAGCTCTCCGACAGGGACTAACACTGAAGCTTTCTTT. Translating it yields CASSSPTGTNTEAFF.

The table lists this clone with a count of one. The rearrangement links TRBV5-6 to TRBJ2-5; TRBD2 aligns across 8 bases. V trimming: 5 bases; J trimming: 8 bases; junction bases outside the gene matches: 11. The CDR3 totals 14 residues. Germline V gives CDR1 SGHDT, CDR2 YYEEEE. CDR3 protein: CASSLRPGLVTQYF. Here the CDR3 DNA reads TGTGCCAGCAGTCTACGACCGGGACTAGTCACCCAGTACTTC.

This chain connects TRBV5-1 to TRBJ2-7; 8 bases line up with TRBD2. CDR3 length: 15 residues. The ends lost 4 bases at V and 4 bases at J; junction bases unmatched: 10. Germline CDR1 is SGHRS and CDR2 is YFSETQ. The CDR3 DNA reads as TGCGCCAGCAGCAAAGAAGCGGGAGAGGAGTACGAGCAGTACTTC. Residues: CASSKEAGEEYEQYF. The complete variable domain, with remaining parts taken from reference TRBV5-1 and TRBJ2-7, reads KAGVTQTPRYLIKTRGQQVTLSCSPISGHRSVSWYQQTPGQGLQFLFEYFSETQRNKGNFPGRFSGRQFSNSRSEMNVSTLELGDSALYLCASSKEAGEEYEQYFGPGTRLTVT.

This chain joins TRBV6-1 and TRBJ1-2; TRBD1 is a possible D gene (6 bases). The CDR3 is 14 amino acids. V lost 2 bases to trimming and J lost 8 bases, with 15 bases between them. In germline, CDR1 is MNHNS, CDR2 SASEGT. CDR3 sequence: CASSEPETGRGYTF. In nucleotides, the CDR3 is TGTGCCAGCAGTGAACCAGAGACAGGCCGAGGCTACACCTTC.

The chain's CDR3 is CASSPPQESDEKLFF. The CDR3 coding sequence is TGTGCCAGCAGCCCGCCGCAGGAGTCAGATGAAAAACTGTTTTTT. V and J are TRBV28 and TRBJ1-4; D is unclear. Looked up from germline, CDR1 is MDHEN and CDR2 is SYDVKM. The CDR3 is 15 residues long. The ends were cut back, 6 bases at V and 6 bases at J, with 17 bases in the middle.

J is TRBJ2-1 and V is TRBV19, with TRBD2 identical over 10 bases. The CDR3 is made up of 16 amino acids. V gave up 3 bases and J gave up 9 bases; unmatched junction bases: 11. Germline CDR1 reads LNHDA; CDR2 reads SQIVND (reference sequence). The CDR3 nucleotides are TGTGCCAGTAGTATGATCTCGGCTAGCGGGAGAGGTGAGCAGTTCTTC. This codes for CASSMISASGRGEQFF.

The rearrangement uses TRBV30 and TRBJ2-3; a possible D gene is TRBD2 (5 bases). Trimming stripped 1 base from V and 3 bases from J, with 14 bases between. Germline-derived CDR1 and CDR2 are GTSNPN and SVGIG (reference sequence). The CDR3 covers 15 residues. CDR3 sequence (DNA): TGTGCCTGGAGTGGTGGAGGTCTGGGGACAGATACGCAGTATTTT. The encoded protein is CAWSGGGLGTDTQYF.

The chain has TRBV24-1 and TRBJ2-1; 9 nucleotides agree with TRBD1. With 0 bases clipped from V and 3 bases from J, the junction kept 2 bases outside the gene matches. Germline CDR1 is KGHDR and CDR2 is SFDVKD. CDR3 length: 16 amino acids. The CDR3 spells CATSDLGTGFYNEQFF. CDR3 coding DNA: TGTGCCACCAGTGATTTGGGGACAGGGTTCTACAATGAGCAGTTCTTC.

The chain couples TRBV6-5 to TRBJ1-1; D gene unclear. The CDR3 loop spans 13 amino acids. Germline CDR1 reads MNHEY; CDR2 reads SVGAGI. Trimming cost V 7 bases and J 11 bases, with 20 bases left between them. The CDR3 protein is CASTFKGAIEAFF. CDR3 coding DNA: TGTGCCAGCACCTTCAAGGGAGCAATTGAGGCTTTCTTT.

As to this clone: The sample has other DNA sequences that encode this CDR3 too. V is TRBV20-1 and J is TRBJ1-5, with D possibly being TRBD1 (5 bases). The length of the CDR3 is 11 residues. CDR1 and CDR2 from the germline V gene are DFQATT and SNEGSKA (reference sequence). V dropped 5 bases and J dropped 4 bases, with 6 bases sitting between them. CDR3 in amino acids: CSASGNQPQHF. The CDR3, as DNA: TGCAGTGCTTCAGGGAATCAGCCCCAGCATTTT.

This sequence joins TRBV6-6 and TRBJ2-7; D remains ambiguous. Trimming shortened V by 2 bases and J by 2 bases, and 10 bases separated the two germline ends. Looked up from germline, CDR1 is MNHNY and CDR2 is SVGAGI (reference sequence). The CDR3 spans 14 residues. This CDR3 is CASSYDQAPYEQYF. The CDR3 DNA reads TGTGCCAGCAGTTACGACCAAGCACCCTACGAGCAGTACTTC.

The chain carries TRBV5-1 and TRBJ1-2; tentative D call: TRBD1 (6 bases). Germline V gene data show CDR1 as SGHRS and CDR2 as YFSETQ. Trimming left V 4 bases short and J 8 bases short, with 9 bases between. The CDR3 has 11 residues. CDR3 region: CASSPGQGYTF. For the CDR3, the DNA is TGCGCCAGCAGCCCGGGACAAGGCTACACCTTC.

The chain employs TRBV27 and TRBJ1-5; a possible D gene is TRBD1 (6 bases). Germline lookup yields CDR1 MNHEY and CDR2 SMNVEV (reference sequence). This CDR3 is built from 14 residues. V dropped 10 bases and J dropped 3 bases, with 16 bases sitting between them. The CDR3 protein is CATKGQGLNQPQHF. The CDR3 region has the DNA TGTGCCACGAAGGGGCAGGGGCTCAATCAGCCCCAGCATTTT.

The J gene is TRBJ1-5, the V gene TRBV28; no reliable D call. V lost 5 bases and J 2 bases, leaving 7 bases between the germline ends. The CDR3 covers 13 residues. The germline V gene encodes CDR1 MDHEN and CDR2 SYDVKM. CDR3: CASSDDGNQPQHF. The CDR3 DNA reads TGTGCCAGCAGTGACGATGGCAATCAGCCCCAGCATTTT.

J is TRBJ2-7 and V is TRBV4-2; 8 nucleotides align to TRBD2. Trimming removed 3 bases from V and 4 bases from J; junction bases left unmatched: 5. CDR3 length: 14 amino acids. CDR1 LGHNA and CDR2 YNFKEQ come from the germline V gene. This CDR3 reads CASSQPGTRYEQYF. CDR3 coding DNA: TGTGCCAGCAGCCAGCCCGGGACTAGGTACGAGCAGTACTTC.

The V gene is TRBV28, the J gene TRBJ1-1; 7 nucleotides line up with TRBD1. V trimming: 5 bases; J trimming: 6 bases; junction bases outside the gene matches: 6. The CDR3 spans 13 residues. CDR1 and CDR2 from the germline V gene are MDHEN and SYDVKM. CDR3 residues: CASSPGQSPEAFF. The CDR3, as DNA: TGTGCCAGCAGTCCGGGACAGTCCCCTGAAGCTTTCTTT.